This T cell receptor beta chain was identified in a study of T cells in Graves' hyperthyroidism and ophthalmopathy. Broader study findings: Most expanded thyroid clonotypes above 0.001 recurred in blood.

Trimming took 6 bases from V and 8 from J, leaving 16 bases between them. This CDR3 comprises 13 residues. TCR beta CDR3 region amplification was performed from RNA transcripts. HTBI primers were employed in a first-round RT-PCR of the TCR CDR3. TCRdb ran MiXCR on the multiplex PCR reads and lists one entry per CDR3 protein. This table has about 420,000 distinct CDR3 sequences, about 15% appearing once. For Graves' hyperthyroidism to be stable, ophthalmopathy could not progress within 18 months. Subjects aged 18 to 65 presented with newly diagnosed hyperthyroidism of less than 2 months' duration. This clonotype was found many times. Its antigen is as yet unknown.

Sequencing was carried out using blood. The receptor was derived from a woman between 18 and 30 years old with Graves' hyperthyroidism. This rearrangement joins TRBV12-3 or TRBV12-4 to TRBJ1-1; D is perhaps TRBD1 (6 bases). The CDR3 nucleotides read TGTGCCAGCAGGGGTTCGGGGGCCCTGGAAGCTTTCTTT. Protein sequence: CASRGSGALEAFF.